The T cell receptor beta chain described here comes from a study of PD-1 blockade in classical Hodgkin lymphoma. Study-wide findings and caveats: As was reported, newly diagnosed patients showed lower baseline TCR diversity than healthy donors did. Those starting nivolumab under 1 year post-ASCT were excluded. By C4D1, CD4+ diversity increased significantly, especially in complete responders. Newly diagnosed patients had diversity similar to the baseline diversity of complete responders.

Concerning this clone: Its antigen is not identified.

The CDR3 totals 14 residues. In germline, CDR1 is SQVTM, CDR2 ANQGSEA. Germline trimming cut 7 bases from V and 2 bases from J; bases unmatched to any gene: 6. Clones were sequenced by immunoSEQ multiplex PCR, and TCRdb holds only the in-frame ones, with some missing. Of tens of thousands of clones detected, 71% appear once; the ten largest clones hold about 3%. All the patients suffered relapse after autologous stem cell transplantation, and brentuximab vedotin exposure differed. The sequence came from a human donor with classical Hodgkin lymphoma. The V and J genes are TRBV29-1 and TRBJ1-1; TRBD1 agrees at 11 bases. The sequencing here drew on peripheral blood mononuclear cells (PBMCs), taken at baseline. CDR3 DNA: TGCAGCGCAGGGACAGGGGGTAGAAACACTGAAGCTTTCTTT. It codes for CSAGTGGRNTEAFF.